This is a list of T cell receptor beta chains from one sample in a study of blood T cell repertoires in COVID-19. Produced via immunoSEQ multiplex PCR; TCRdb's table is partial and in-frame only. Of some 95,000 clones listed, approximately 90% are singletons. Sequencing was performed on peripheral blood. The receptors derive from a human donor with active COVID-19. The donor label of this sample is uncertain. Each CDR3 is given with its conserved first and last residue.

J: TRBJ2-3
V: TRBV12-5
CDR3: CASGSGGGTDTQYF

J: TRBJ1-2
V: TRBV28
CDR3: CASRMQGGGYTF

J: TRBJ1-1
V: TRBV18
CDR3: CASSQRTDMNTEAFF

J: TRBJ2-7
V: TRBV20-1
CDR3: CSASDRYYEQYF

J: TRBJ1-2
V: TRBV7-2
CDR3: CASSTGHGYGYTF

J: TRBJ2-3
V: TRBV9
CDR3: CASSDESGAPTDTQYF

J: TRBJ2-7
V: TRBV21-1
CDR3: CASSKRGSSYEQYF

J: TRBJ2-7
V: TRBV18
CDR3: CASSPGGYEQYF

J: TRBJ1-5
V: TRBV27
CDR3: CASSALPGTENQPQHF

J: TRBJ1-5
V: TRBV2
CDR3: CASSEALVLGGTSNQPQHF

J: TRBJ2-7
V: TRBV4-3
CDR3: CASSQDLGGGAYEQYF

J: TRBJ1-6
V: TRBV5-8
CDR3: CASSLSGQGRYNSPLHF

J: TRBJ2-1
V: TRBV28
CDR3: CASSRLAGGLGQFF

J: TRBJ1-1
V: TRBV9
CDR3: CASSQGTEAFF

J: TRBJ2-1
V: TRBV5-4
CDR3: CASSSRGGSLNEQFF

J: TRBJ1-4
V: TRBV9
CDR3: CASSRTGVEKLFF

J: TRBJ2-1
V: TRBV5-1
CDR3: CASSPTYNEQFF

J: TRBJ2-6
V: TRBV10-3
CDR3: CAITSPQGSRGANVLTF

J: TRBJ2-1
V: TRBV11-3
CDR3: CASSWGLAGGYNEQFF

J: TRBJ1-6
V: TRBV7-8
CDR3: CASSLVTGGAGNSPLHF

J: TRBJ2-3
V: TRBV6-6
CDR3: CATGLNTDTQYF

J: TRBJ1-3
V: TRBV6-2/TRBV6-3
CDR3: CASSYGQTISGNTIYF

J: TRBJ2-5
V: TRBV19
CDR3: CASTTQGPGKTQYF

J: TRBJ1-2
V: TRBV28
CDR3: CASQSDGGSYGYTF

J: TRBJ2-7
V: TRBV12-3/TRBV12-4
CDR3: CASTGGQGYEQYF

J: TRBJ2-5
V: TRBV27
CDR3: CASSPGQTKETQYF

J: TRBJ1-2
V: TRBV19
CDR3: CASSIGIFGYGYTF

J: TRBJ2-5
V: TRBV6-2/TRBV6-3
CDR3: CASSYSVQGETQYF

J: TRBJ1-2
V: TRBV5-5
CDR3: CASSVPGTISYGYTF

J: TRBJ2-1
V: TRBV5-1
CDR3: CASSFGTSGYNEQFF

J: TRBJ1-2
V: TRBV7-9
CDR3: CASSSRGNYGYTF

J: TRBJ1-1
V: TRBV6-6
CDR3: CASSYSGGWKNTEAFF

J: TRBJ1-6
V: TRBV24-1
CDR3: CATSETGKRDNSPLHF

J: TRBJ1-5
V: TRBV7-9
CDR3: CASSQTGANPPPQHF

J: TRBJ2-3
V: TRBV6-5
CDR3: CASSYEQGALDTQYF

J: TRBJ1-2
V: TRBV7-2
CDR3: CASSLDSGKYGYTF

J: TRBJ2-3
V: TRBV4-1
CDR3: CASSQDSGTPTQYF

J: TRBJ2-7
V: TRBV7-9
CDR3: CASSLVVYEQYF

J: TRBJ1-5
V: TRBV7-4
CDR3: CASSPPPQGFNQPQHF

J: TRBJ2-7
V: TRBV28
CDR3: CASKDSNNYEQYF

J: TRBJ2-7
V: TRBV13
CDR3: CASSPHSGAGEQYF

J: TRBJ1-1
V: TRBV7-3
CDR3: CASSLTAGLSEAFF

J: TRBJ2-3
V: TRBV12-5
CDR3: CASGLGAYTDTQYF

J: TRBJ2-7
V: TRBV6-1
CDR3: CASSEAFSPEQYF

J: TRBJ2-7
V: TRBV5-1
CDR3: CASSPPDRVNEQYF

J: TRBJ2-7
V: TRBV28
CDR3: CASRRQGAYEQYF